Detailed here is one T cell receptor beta chain. TCRdb's copy holds only in-frame clones and misses some; the assay was immunoSEQ multiplex PCR. Seen here are about 130,000 clones, about 93% observed once, and the top ten hold 1.5% to 2%. The data originate from a study of control samples from healthy donors and cancer patients. Trimming took off 4 bases at V and 4 bases at J, with 19 bases between the two ends. Germline V lookup: CDR1 SGHTA, CDR2 FQGTGA. The length of the CDR3 is 16 residues. The chain combines TRBV7-3 with TRBJ1-1; maybe TRBD1 (5 bases). The sample comprised PBMCs. This receptor was taken from a man aged 50 to 60 with head and neck cancer. CDR3 in amino acids: CASSSAVDSGSTEAFF. The CDR3, as DNA: TGTGCCAGCAGCTCAGCTGTCGACAGCGGCTCCACTGAAGCTTTCTTT.